The source of this T cell receptor beta chain is a study of CD8 T cells in Susac syndrome. Reverse transcription of roughly 0.5 to 1 ug RNA was performed with random hexamers. A single record per CDR3 protein comes from TCRdb applying MiXCR to the immunoSEQ multiplex PCR reads. The sample records around 130,000 distinct CDR3 sequences, 90% to 95% being singletons. Details on this clonotype: A read error may produce the germline difference seen at one junction end.

Looked up from germline, CDR1 is SNHLY and CDR2 is FYNNEI. This CDR3 is 14 amino acids long. Sequenced material: CD4+ T cells from PBMCs. The chain uses TRBV2 and TRBJ1-5; a weak D match, TRBD1 (5 bases). The receptor's source is a human donor in good health. CDR3 amino acids: CASSGAFDNQPQLF. In DNA form, the CDR3 reads TGTGCCAGCAGCGGGGCCTTTGACAATCAGCCCCAGCTTTTT.